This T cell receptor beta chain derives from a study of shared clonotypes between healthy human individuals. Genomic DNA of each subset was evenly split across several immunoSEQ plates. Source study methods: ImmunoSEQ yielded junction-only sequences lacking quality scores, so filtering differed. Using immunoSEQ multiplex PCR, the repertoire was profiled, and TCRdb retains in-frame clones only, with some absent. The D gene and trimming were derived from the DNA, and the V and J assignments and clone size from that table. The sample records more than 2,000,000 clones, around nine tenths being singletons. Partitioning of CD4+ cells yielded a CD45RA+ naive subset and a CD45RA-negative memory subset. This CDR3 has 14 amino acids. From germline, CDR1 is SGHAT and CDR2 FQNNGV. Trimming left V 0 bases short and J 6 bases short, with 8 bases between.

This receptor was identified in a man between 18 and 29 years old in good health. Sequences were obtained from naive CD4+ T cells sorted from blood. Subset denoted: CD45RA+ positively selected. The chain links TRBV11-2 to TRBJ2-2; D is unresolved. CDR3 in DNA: TGTGCCAGCAGCTTAGAAATTTCGGCCGGGGAGCTGTTTTTT. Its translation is CASSLEISAGELFF.